This T cell receptor beta chain was sequenced for a study of human thymus T cells. Broader study findings: Blood and thymic repertoires both appeared biased in V and J gene usage.

Thymic tissue was derived from resections collected during corrective heart surgery. Donation was from healthy Finnish infants who were having corrective surgery that addressed congenital heart defects. Measured with immunoSEQ multiplex PCR; TCRdb has only the in-frame clones, and not every one. The sample has about 78,000 clones; around 96% are singletons. On this clone itself: Its antigen is not identified.

The CDR3 runs 11 residues. Trimming cost V 6 bases and J 16 bases; bases outside gene matches: 12. The V gene's germline CDR1 is DFQATT and CDR2 SNEGSKA (reference sequence). The receptor was isolated from a boy in the first two years of life with a congenital heart defect but otherwise immunologically healthy. The sample comprised thymus tissue. The chain joins TRBV20-1 to TRBJ2-1; 7 bases align to TRBD2. As DNA, the CDR3 is TGCAGTGCGGAATCTAGCGGCTATCTATTCTTC. Translated: CSAESSGYLFF.